A single sample is the source of the 28 T cell receptor beta chains below, sequenced in a study of blood T cell repertoires in COVID-19. Clones were sequenced by immunoSEQ multiplex PCR, and TCRdb holds only the in-frame ones, with some missing. This table has fewer than 250,000 clones, 75% to 90% appearing once. Material: PBMCs or T cells enriched from blood (not recorded which). Receptors were obtained from a woman in her thirties who had been exposed to COVID-19.

The chain links TRBV3-1 (or the pseudogene TRBV3-2) to TRBJ2-1, with 13 nucleotides matching TRBD2. CDR1 and CDR2 (germline): LGHDT, YNNKEL (reference sequence). The trim removed 5 bases at V and 7 bases at J, leaving 5 bases unmatched. This CDR3 has 15 amino acids. As DNA, the CDR3 is TGTGCCAGCAGCAAGGGGACTAGCGGGAAGAATGAGCAGTTCTTC. Translation: CASSKGTSGKNEQFF.

V gene TRBV18 combines with J gene TRBJ1-1; 7 nucleotides agree with TRBD1. This CDR3 region has 14 residues. The trim removed 4 bases at V and 0 bases at J, leaving 2 bases unmatched. Germline V gives CDR1 KGHSH, CDR2 LQKENI. CDR3: CASSRDSMNTEAFF. The CDR3 DNA is TGTGCCAGCTCACGGGACAGCATGAACACTGAAGCTTTCTTT. The full variable domain, with the rest looked up from reference TRBV18 and TRBJ1-1, is NAGVMQNPRHLVRRRGQEARLRCSPMKGHSHVYWYRQLPEEGLKFMVYLQKENIIDESGMPKERFSAEFPKEGPSILRIQQVVRGDSAAYFCASSRDSMNTEAFFGQGTRLTVV.

The J gene is TRBJ2-1, the V gene TRBV7-2, with D maybe TRBD1 (6 bases). With 5 bases removed from V and 0 bases from J, the gap between germline ends came to 14 bases. Germline V gives CDR1 SGHTA, CDR2 FQGNSA. The CDR3 totals 16 residues. CDR3 residues: CASSPYYRVSYNEQFF. CDR3 DNA: TGTGCCAGCAGCCCCTATTACAGGGTCTCCTACAATGAGCAGTTCTTC.

V and J are TRBV14 and TRBJ2-1, with D possibly matching TRBD2 (5 bases). From germline, CDR1 is SGHDN and CDR2 FVKESK. V dropped 4 bases and J dropped 7 bases, with 23 bases sitting between them. The CDR3 is 17 amino acids. The CDR3 nucleotides read TGTGCCAGCAGCCGCCGACTGACTATCCTAACGGAGAATGAGCAGTTCTTC. Translation gives CASSRRLTILTENEQFF.

The chain carries TRBV6-5 and TRBJ1-2; TRBD1 is a possible D gene (5 bases). Deletions cut 2 bases from V and 8 bases from J, with 18 bases between. This CDR3 is 15 amino acids long. Germline lookup yields CDR1 MNHEY and CDR2 SVGAGI. The CDR3 sequence: CASSYTIPQGGGYTF. The CDR3 coding sequence is TGTGCCAGCAGTTACACGATACCTCAGGGTGGCGGCTACACCTTC.

This clone was seen a few times. V is TRBV7-9 and J is TRBJ2-7, with 9 bases fitting TRBD2. The length of the CDR3 is 14 residues. The V and J ends lost 5 bases and 5 bases, in that order; junction bases with no gene match: 7. Germline CDR1 and CDR2: SEHNR and FQNEAQ (reference sequence). CDR3 region: CASSRTSGFHEQYF. The DNA for the CDR3 is TGTGCCAGCAGCCGAACTAGCGGGTTCCACGAGCAGTACTTC.

The CDR3 protein is CATSDLPVNRQPGLASQGSDTQYF. CDR3 nucleotide sequence: TGTGCCACCAGTGATTTGCCAGTCAACCGACAGCCGGGACTAGCGAGTCAAGGGTCAGATACGCAGTATTTT. The genes are TRBV24-1 and TRBJ2-3; 10 nucleotides agree with TRBD2. V dropped 0 bases and J dropped 4; count of bases not matched to a gene: 27. Germline CDR1 reads KGHDR; CDR2 reads SFDVKD. This CDR3 spans 24 amino acids.

The chain has TRBV9 and TRBJ2-3, with D unresolved. The germline V and J ends were trimmed by 4 bases and 2 bases, with 8 bases remaining between them. There are 13 residues in the CDR3. Germline V CDR1 and CDR2: SGDLS, YYNGEE. The CDR3 protein is CASSSRLTDTQYF. The CDR3 DNA reads TGTGCCAGCAGCTCCCGACTCACAGATACGCAGTATTTT.

The J gene is TRBJ1-2, the V gene TRBV5-1, with D possibly TRBD1 on 6 matching bases. The CDR3 consists of 14 residues. Germline loops: CDR1 SGHRS, CDR2 YFSETQ. Between the trimmed V and J ends, which lost 0 bases and 1 base, there was a span of 7 bases. In DNA, the CDR3 is TGCGCCAGCAGCTTGGAGGGACATAACTATGGCTACACCTTC. It translates to CASSLEGHNYGYTF.

The rearrangement joins TRBV7-9 to TRBJ2-4, with TRBD2 matching 12 bases. J was trimmed by 1 base and V by 5 bases; bases with no gene match: 12. From germline, CDR1 is SEHNR and CDR2 FQNEAQ (reference sequence). CDR3 length: 19 residues. The CDR3: CASSPGLAGSIGAKNIQYF. The CDR3, as DNA: TGTGCCAGCAGCCCGGGACTAGCGGGCTCCATTGGGGCCAAAAACATTCAGTACTTC.

The chain joins TRBV7-6 to TRBJ1-1; TRBD1 matches at 10 bases. Per germline, CDR1 SGHVS and CDR2 FNYEAQ. The CDR3 consists of 17 residues. Trimming at V came to 4 bases and at J to 6 bases, leaving 14 bases not matched to a gene. CDR3 region: CASSSRTGGRKKSEAFF. The CDR3 bases are TGTGCCAGCAGCTCTCGGACAGGGGGGAGGAAGAAGTCTGAAGCTTTCTTT.

A single count supports this clone. The V call is TRBV2, the J call TRBJ2-1, with 10 bases fitting TRBD2. Germline CDR1 is SNHLY and CDR2 is FYNNEI. CDR3 size: 16 residues. V shed 7 bases and J 8 bases; nucleotides not matched to a gene: 14. For the CDR3, the DNA is TGTGCCAGCATCCTAGCGGGAGTAGGGCCATTCGATGAGCAGTTCTTC. Amino acid sequence: CASILAGVGPFDEQFF. Variable domain in full (rest from reference TRBV2 and TRBJ2-1): EPEVTQTPSHQVTQMGQEVILRCVPISNHLYFYWYRQILGQKVEFLVSFYNNEISEKSEIFDDQFSVERPDGSNFTLKIRSTKLEDSAMYFCASILAGVGPFDEQFFGPGTRLTVL.

The chain carries TRBV10-3 and TRBJ1-3; TRBD1 matches at 8 bases. CDR1 and CDR2 (germline): ENHRY, SYGVKD. The CDR3 spans 19 residues. The V gene end was trimmed by 5 bases and the J gene end by 0 bases; junction bases not matched to a gene: 15. The CDR3 DNA reads TGTGCCATCAGTCCCCTAGGACAGGGAGACGGTAGCTCTGGAAACACCATATATTTT. Translation gives CAISPLGQGDGSSGNTIYF.

CDR3 region: CASKTGGFTGELFF. The CDR3 nucleotides are TGTGCCAGTAAAACAGGGGGCTTCACCGGGGAGCTGTTTTTT. This chain joins TRBV19 and TRBJ2-2; 9 bases agree with TRBD1. The junction had 4 bases not matched to a gene; V was cut back by 7 bases and J by 4 bases. CDR1 and CDR2 (germline): LNHDA, SQIVND (reference sequence). The CDR3 is made up of 14 amino acids.

As for this clone: Mismatch with germline at one junction end may stem from a read error. This chain links TRBV7-7 with TRBJ2-2; TRBD2 aligns across 9 bases. CDR3 length: 16 residues. The germline CDR1 and CDR2 sequences are SSHAT and FNYEAQ (reference sequence). The CDR3 region is CASSLVGSGSPGELFF. DNA of the CDR3: TGTGCTAGCAGCTTAGTCGGTAGCGGGAGCCCCGGGGAGCTGTTTTTT.

In its sample, this clone was seen once. The V and J genes are TRBV13 and TRBJ2-7, with 9 nucleotides matching TRBD1. V gave up 1 base and J gave up 3 bases; unmatched junction bases: 4. CDR3 length: 15 residues. CDR1 is PRHDT, CDR2 FYEKMQ, per germline (reference sequence). The CDR3 DNA sequence: TGTGCCAGCAGCTTAGAAGGACAGGGGAACTACGAGCAGTACTTC. Protein product: CASSLEGQGNYEQYF.

CDR3 nucleotides: TGTGCCAGCAGACGAACCGGGACTAGCGGGGCCTCGCAGTACTTC. Its translation: CASRRTGTSGASQYF. The chain employs TRBV6-5 and TRBJ2-7; 13 bases agree with TRBD2. The CDR3 sequence is 15 residues long. The germline CDR1 and CDR2 sequences are MNHEY and SVGAGI. J lost 9 bases, V lost 6 bases, and 11 bases had no gene match.

This clone was seen just once. The V and J genes are TRBV3-1 (or the pseudogene TRBV3-2) and TRBJ2-1, with 8 bases fitting TRBD2. Germline V lookup: CDR1 LGHDT, CDR2 YNNKEL (reference sequence). Unmatched junction bases numbered 3, after V lost 2 bases and J lost 9 bases. The CDR3 is made up of 13 amino acids. CDR3: CASSQQTSAEQFF. The CDR3 DNA sequence: TGTGCCAGCAGCCAACAGACTAGCGCTGAGCAGTTCTTC.

The chain joins TRBV28 to TRBJ1-2; 8 bases align to TRBD1. Germline-derived CDR1 and CDR2 are MDHEN and SYDVKM. The CDR3 is made up of 15 amino acids. The V segment lost 4 bases and the J segment 8 bases; nucleotides outside the gene matches: 12. CDR3 DNA: TGTGCCAGCAGTTCCACGGGGGACAGGCCGCGGGGCTACACCTTC. Translated, it gives CASSSTGDRPRGYTF.

CDR3 DNA: TGTGCCAGCAGTTTCGGACAGTTTGGCTACACCTTC. This translates into CASSFGQFGYTF. The V and J genes are TRBV13 and TRBJ1-2; possibly TRBD1 for D (6 bases). This CDR3 has 12 amino acids. Trimming left V 6 bases short and J 7 bases short, with 12 bases between. In germline, CDR1 is PRHDT, CDR2 FYEKMQ (reference sequence). The full variable domain, completed using reference TRBV13 and TRBJ1-2, is AAGVIQSPRHLIKEKRETATLKCYPIPRHDTVYWYQQGPGQDPQFLISFYEKMQSDKGSIPDRFSAQQFSDYHSELNMSSLELGDSALYFCASSFGQFGYTFGSGTRLTVV.

This chain connects TRBV6-5 to TRBJ2-1; 9 bases align to TRBD2. The germline gives CDR1 MNHEY, CDR2 SVGAGI. This CDR3 comprises 13 residues. J was trimmed by 4 bases and V by 7 bases; bases with no gene match: 2. CDR3: CASTREGYNEQFF. In DNA form, the CDR3 reads TGTGCCAGCACGCGGGAGGGATACAATGAGCAGTTCTTC.

The V call is TRBV18, the J call TRBJ1-2; 7 bases fit TRBD1. From germline, CDR1 is KGHSH and CDR2 LQKENI. The trim removed 6 bases at V and 0 bases at J, leaving 4 bases unmatched. The CDR3 length is 14 residues. This chain's CDR3 is CASSVGQPNYGYTF. In DNA, the CDR3 is TGTGCCAGCTCGGTGGGACAGCCTAACTATGGCTACACCTTC.

A few counts support this clone. The chain links TRBV6-2 or TRBV6-3 to TRBJ2-1; D possibly corresponds to TRBD1 (6 bases). This CDR3 region has 13 residues. The V and J ends lost 2 bases and 9 bases respectively, with 11 bases between them. Germline CDR1 MNHEY, CDR2 SVGEGT. The CDR3: CASSYNVGGEQFF. In nucleotides, the CDR3 is TGTGCCAGCAGTTACAACGTAGGGGGTGAGCAGTTCTTC.

The chain employs TRBV10-1 and TRBJ1-1; a possible D gene is TRBD1 (5 bases). Germline V CDR1 and CDR2: WNHNN, SYGVQD (reference sequence). There are 15 residues in the CDR3. Trimming took 0 bases from V and 4 from J, leaving 12 bases between them. In DNA form, the CDR3 reads TGCGCCAGCAGTGAGTCCCGGGACTGGAGCACTGAAGCTTTCTTT. This sequence encodes CASSESRDWSTEAFF.

The chain employs TRBV29-1 and TRBJ2-2, with TRBD1 as a possible D gene (5 bases). CDR1 and CDR2 from the germline V gene are SQVTM and ANQGSEA. This CDR3 has 14 residues. V lost 6 bases and J 1 base, leaving 12 bases between the germline ends. CDR3 region: CSVRQPRNTGELFF. CDR3 bases: TGCAGCGTGAGACAGCCAAGGAACACCGGGGAGCTGTTTTTT.

The chain is built from TRBV24-1 and TRBJ2-3; TRBD2 matches 7 bases. This CDR3 contains 15 residues. With V trimmed by 2 bases and J by 4 bases, 5 bases remained unmatched. Germline V gene sequence: CDR1 KGHDR, CDR2 SFDVKD. Written as DNA, the CDR3 is TGTGCCACCAGTGATTGGCGGGAGCGGCCAGATACGCAGTATTTT. Its protein product is CATSDWRERPDTQYF.

The chain uses TRBV30 and TRBJ1-5, with D perhaps matching TRBD1 (5 bases). The V end lost 0 bases, the J end lost 7 bases, and 19 bases lay between the germline ends. The CDR3 length is 16 residues. Per germline, CDR1 GTSNPN and CDR2 SVGIG (reference sequence). CDR3 in amino acids: CAWSVSGGGLRQPQHF. The CDR3 nucleotides read TGTGCCTGGAGTGTAAGCGGGGGGGGTCTGCGGCAGCCCCAGCATTTT.

The chain links TRBV5-1 to TRBJ2-7, with TRBD2 identical over 10 bases. Germline lookup yields CDR1 SGHRS and CDR2 YFSETQ. This CDR3 contains 14 residues. The V gene end was trimmed by 4 bases and the J gene end by 4 bases; junction bases not matched to a gene: 5. In nucleotides, the CDR3 is TGCGCCAGCAGCCCCGGGACTAGCGATTACGAGCAGTACTTC. This codes for CASSPGTSDYEQYF.